The clone carrying this TCR beta chain was counted a single time. This specimen comes from a study of blood T cell repertoires in COVID-19. The overall study: The origin of the acute and convalescent COVID-19 samples was the United States, Italy and Spain.

The CDR3 extends over 17 amino acids. V was clipped by 0 bases and J by 0 bases, with 13 bases between them. Germline CDR1 and CDR2: SGHTS and YDEGEE. Only in-frame clones appear in the TCRdb table, and some are missing; sequencing was by immunoSEQ multiplex PCR. The table includes 250,000 or so clones, around 89% detected once. Which cohort a participant joined came from the clinical history participants gave. The sequenced sample consisted of PBMCs or T cells enriched from blood (not recorded which). The clonotype was recovered from a man in his forties who had recovered from COVID-19. The chain links TRBV5-8 to TRBJ1-5; tentative D call: TRBD1 (6 bases). The chain's CDR3 is CASSLVLTGYSNQPQHF. The CDR3 nucleotides are TGTGCCAGCAGCTTGGTTTTGACAGGATATAGCAATCAGCCCCAGCATTTT.